This entry features one TCR beta chain sequence. The data were produced by immunoSEQ multiplex PCR, yet TCRdb's version contains in-frame clones alone and is incomplete. The sample has fewer than 20,000 clones, roughly 70% seen once. The sample belongs to a study of OX40 agonist ivuxolimab in advanced cancers. Background on the study: Eligibility rules accepted prior anti-PD-1, anti-PD-L1 or anti-CTLA-4 therapy, and approximately 40% had some.

Autoimmune disease history or systemic immunosuppression excluded patients. Sampling times: baseline, cycle 4 day 1, cycle 7 day 1. CDR1 is SGHNT and CDR2 is YYREEE in the germline V gene (reference sequence). With V trimmed by 4 bases and J by 0 bases, 3 bases remained unmatched. This CDR3 spans 14 amino acids. The source was CD4+ or CD8+ T cells sorted from blood, collected in a trial of the OX40 agonist ivuxolimab. V gene TRBV5-4 combines with J gene TRBJ1-1; 7 bases are shared with TRBD1. The TCR originated in an adult with an advanced solid tumor such as melanoma, head and neck, liver or kidney cancer. The CDR3 reads CASSPGQMNTEAFF. CDR3 in DNA: TGTGCCAGCAGCCCGGGACAGATGAACACTGAAGCTTTCTTT.